The present T cell receptor (beta chain) was sequenced within a study of T cells in Graves' hyperthyroidism and ophthalmopathy. Using RNA transcripts as the source, TCR beta CDR3 regions were amplified. First-round RT-PCR targeting the TCR CDR3 was performed with the HTBI primer set. One entry per CDR3 protein results from TCRdb running MiXCR on the multiplex PCR reads. The table has about 500,000 distinct CDR3 sequences, roughly 17% seen once. In its sample, this clonotype was seen a few times. Its cognate antigen is unknown. An end of the junction differs from the germline gene, which may be a read error. The germline V gene encodes CDR1 MNHGY and CDR2 SVAAGI. The CDR3 extends over 15 amino acids. Overall study findings and caveats: In simple terms, a model built on 13 V-J features told ophthalmopathy apart from stable hyperthyroidism. Most thyroid clonotypes with frequency above 0.001 were detected in blood.

Disease lasting under 3 months, a NOSPECS grade of at least 4, and a Clinical Activity Score of at least 3 were features of the ophthalmopathy patients. Diagnostic decisions used clinical symptoms, serum thyroxine and TRAb, thyroid ultrasound and orbital computed tomography. The receptor's source is a woman between 18 and 29 years old with Graves' ophthalmopathy. The V call is TRBV6-9, the J call TRBJ1-5; a possible D gene is TRBD1 (6 bases). The material sequenced was blood. As DNA, the CDR3 is TGCGCCAGCAGTGAGCCCCGGGACAACAATCAGCCCCAGCATTTT. It is translated as CASSEPRDNNQPQHF.